The 27 T cell receptor beta chains listed next were all sequenced from one sample in a study of cytomegalovirus exposure and HLA in healthy donors. In the PCR, 60 Vbeta and 13 Jbeta primers were used. Assay used: immunoSEQ multiplex PCR; TCRdb lists only in-frame clones, some missing. The sample has 200,000 or so clones, around 86% seen once. Sequenced sample: PBMCs. The receptors shown here come from a woman aged 45-60 years in good health and CMV-seropositive.

The gene calls are TRBV18 and TRBJ1-2; 7 nucleotides align to TRBD1. This CDR3 region has 13 residues. With 5 bases clipped from V and 3 bases from J, the junction kept 3 bases outside the gene matches. CDR1 is KGHSH and CDR2 is LQKENI in the germline V gene. The CDR3 DNA follows: TGTGCCAGCTCAACAGGGGAGGACTATGGCTACACCTTC. Residues: CASSTGEDYGYTF.

The chain has TRBV5-1 and TRBJ1-4, with 9 bases aligning to TRBD1. Germline V CDR1 and CDR2: SGHRS, YFSETQ. The CDR3 is made up of 14 amino acids. V shed 4 bases and J 6 bases; nucleotides not matched to a gene: 4. The CDR3 bases are TGCGCCAGCAGCCTCGGGACAGGGCATGAAAAACTGTTTTTT. Protein: CASSLGTGHEKLFF.

The chain uses TRBV2 and TRBJ2-6, with D possibly being TRBD1 (5 bases). V was clipped by 6 bases and J by 0 bases, with 9 bases between them. The CDR3 extends over 15 amino acids. Germline loops: CDR1 SNHLY, CDR2 FYNNEI. CDR3 nucleotide sequence: TGTGCCAGCAGCGAGCAGGGCTCTGGGGCCAACGTCCTGACTTTC. Protein: CASSEQGSGANVLTF.

The chain has TRBV28 and TRBJ1-1; no clear D gene. The CDR3 is made up of 14 amino acids. With 2 bases removed from V and 3 bases from J, the gap between germline ends came to 10 bases. CDR1 is MDHEN, CDR2 SYDVKM, per germline. CDR3 sequence: CASSLGVPHTEAFF. CDR3 in DNA: TGTGCCAGCAGTTTAGGAGTACCCCACACTGAAGCTTTCTTT.

Note on this clone: A junction boundary mismatches the germline segment, possibly from a read error. The chain joins TRBV5-1 to TRBJ1-4; no firm D call. This CDR3 contains 15 residues. Germline CDR1 reads SGHRS; CDR2 reads YFSETQ. DNA for the CDR3: TGCGCCAGCGGCTTAGGGAGTGTTGGGAATGAAAAACTGTTTTTT. Its protein is CASGLGSVGNEKLFF.

This chain uses TRBV11-2 with TRBJ2-7; D may be TRBD1 (6 bases). Germline V CDR1 and CDR2: SGHAT, FQNNGV. V was trimmed by 6 bases and J by 3 bases, leaving 15 bases between them. The CDR3 spans 14 residues. The CDR3, as DNA: TGTGCCAGCAGATCGTATCTACAGGGCTACGAGCAGTACTTC. It codes for CASRSYLQGYEQYF.

The rearrangement links TRBV2 to TRBJ2-7; the D is unclear. The CDR3 is 12 amino acids. CDR1 and CDR2 from the germline V gene are SNHLY and FYNNEI. V lost 5 bases to trimming and J lost 5 bases, with 10 bases between them. CDR3: CASSQGVNEQYF. The DNA for the CDR3 is TGTGCCAGCAGTCAAGGCGTTAACGAGCAGTACTTC.

The chain combines TRBV27 with TRBJ2-6; 12 bases agree with TRBD2. Germline V gene data show CDR1 as MNHEY and CDR2 as SMNVEV (reference sequence). The ends lost 5 bases at V and 1 base at J; junction bases unmatched: 6. CDR3 length: 18 amino acids. CDR3 in amino acids: CASSPTSGRISGANVLTF. The CDR3 region has the DNA TGTGCCAGCAGTCCTACTAGCGGGAGGATTTCTGGGGCCAACGTCCTGACTTTC.

The rearrangement joins TRBV27 to TRBJ2-7, with 9 bases identical to TRBD2. V shed 5 bases and J 3 bases; nucleotides not matched to a gene: 11. Germline V gene lookup returns CDR1 MNHEY and CDR2 SMNVEV (reference sequence). The CDR3 has 16 residues. The CDR3 sequence is CASSRVAGAPNYEQYF. CDR3 DNA sequence: TGTGCCAGCAGTCGGGTAGCGGGGGCCCCCAACTACGAGCAGTACTTC.

This clone was detected once. This chain uses TRBV9 with TRBJ2-3; D might be TRBD2 (6 bases). The CDR3 consists of 16 residues. The germline V gene has CDR1 SGDLS and CDR2 YYNGEE. The ends were cut back, 0 bases at V and 1 base at J, with 12 bases in the middle. CDR3 nucleotides: TGTGCCAGCAGCGTAGGTCCGGGGGTGGGCACAGATACGCAGTATTTT. The encoded protein is CASSVGPGVGTDTQYF.

The chain joins TRBV5-4 to TRBJ2-3; possibly TRBD2 for D (7 bases). Looked up from germline, CDR1 is SGHNT and CDR2 is YYREEE (reference sequence). This CDR3 has 14 residues. Trimming stripped 6 bases from V and 5 bases from J, with 16 bases between. The DNA of the CDR3 is TGTGCCAGCACCTCCGCGGGGGCTGTAGATACGCAGTATTTT. Translation gives CASTSAGAVDTQYF.

This clone was seen a few times. In nucleotides, the CDR3 is TGTGCCACCAGCAGAGATCTGCACGGGCAGTACTTC. Amino acids: CATSRDLHGQYF. The chain employs TRBV15 and TRBJ2-7; D call uncertain. Germline V gene lookup returns CDR1 LNHNV and CDR2 YYDKDF (reference sequence). Trimming pared 0 bases from V and 9 bases from J, leaving 9 bases between. The CDR3 is 12 residues long.

The chain recombines TRBV29-1 with TRBJ2-5; D is unclear. The germline gives CDR1 SQVTM, CDR2 ANQGSEA. This CDR3 has 14 amino acids. With 2 bases removed from V and 1 base from J, the gap between germline ends came to 11 bases. The CDR3 sequence is CSVEQMAAQETQYF. CDR3 DNA: TGCAGCGTTGAACAAATGGCGGCCCAAGAGACCCAGTACTTC.

The chain couples TRBV10-3 to TRBJ2-1; D uncertain. Trimming took 4 bases from V and 10 from J, leaving 8 bases between them. In germline, CDR1 is ENHRY, CDR2 SYGVKD. The CDR3 contains 11 residues. The DNA of the CDR3 is TGTGCCATCAGTGCCGTCAGGGAGCAGTTCTTC. This codes for CAISAVREQFF.

The chain couples TRBV18 to TRBJ1-2, with a possible D match to TRBD1 (5 bases). The CDR3 contains 16 residues. The germline V gene has CDR1 KGHSH and CDR2 LQKENI. V shed 0 bases and J shed 8 bases, with 19 bases lying between them. The CDR3 region is CASSPPVGTGGGGYTF. The CDR3 DNA sequence: TGTGCCAGCTCACCACCGGTAGGAACAGGCGGCGGCGGCTACACCTTC.

V gene TRBV4-3 combines with J gene TRBJ2-7; possibly TRBD1 for D (5 bases). The CDR3 runs to 16 residues. Trimming took off 1 base at V and 1 base at J, with 14 bases between the two ends. From germline, CDR1 is LGHNA and CDR2 YSLEER. The CDR3 reads CASSQVSAGCSYEQYF. In DNA form, the CDR3 reads TGCGCCAGCAGCCAAGTTTCCGCAGGGTGTTCCTACGAGCAGTACTTC.

The genes are TRBV28 and TRBJ2-7, with 10 positions matching TRBD1. Germline V gene lookup returns CDR1 MDHEN and CDR2 SYDVKM. This CDR3 spans 17 amino acids. The ends lost 4 bases at V and 4 bases at J; junction bases unmatched: 13. CDR3 in amino acids: CASSSPRQGAPGYEQYF. Written as DNA, the CDR3 is TGTGCCAGCAGTTCCCCGAGACAGGGGGCGCCGGGATACGAGCAGTACTTC.

This clone was observed a single time. This chain joins TRBV7-2 and TRBJ2-1; 7 nucleotides align to TRBD2. Germline CDR1 SGHTA, CDR2 FQGNSA. The CDR3 is 15 residues long. V lost 6 bases, J lost 3 bases, and 8 bases stayed unmatched. The CDR3 is CASRISGIGYNEQFF. The CDR3 DNA is TGTGCCAGCAGAATCAGCGGGATAGGCTACAATGAGCAGTTCTTC.

This sequence joins TRBV11-2 and TRBJ2-1; 14 nucleotides match TRBD2. This CDR3 comprises 15 residues. Germline-derived CDR1 and CDR2 are SGHAT and FQNNGV. V shed 3 bases and J 6 bases; nucleotides not matched to a gene: 1. The CDR3 is CASSLTSGRVNEQFF. The CDR3 DNA sequence: TGTGCCAGCAGCTTGACTAGCGGGAGGGTCAATGAGCAGTTCTTC.

This clone came up a few times. The chain is built from TRBV9 and TRBJ1-2; D is undetermined. Germline V lookup: CDR1 SGDLS, CDR2 YYNGEE. Trimming took 0 bases from V and 5 from J, leaving 14 bases between them. The CDR3 contains 15 residues. The CDR3 spells CASSVGTEEWYGYTF. CDR3 DNA: TGTGCCAGCAGCGTAGGGACGGAGGAGTGGTATGGCTACACCTTC. Full variable domain (outside the CDR3, taken from reference TRBV9 and TRBJ1-2): DSGVTQTPKHLITATGQRVTLRCSPRSGDLSVYWYQQSLDQGLQFLIQYYNGEERAKGNILERFSAQQFPDLHSELNLSSLELGDSALYFCASSVGTEEWYGYTFGSGTRLTVV.

This chain uses TRBV6-5 with TRBJ1-2; 8 bases fit TRBD1. Germline V gene data show CDR1 as MNHEY and CDR2 as SVGAGI. V dropped 3 bases and J dropped 8; count of bases not matched to a gene: 5. The CDR3 runs 13 residues. The CDR3 loop reads CASSYDRGGGYTF. CDR3 nucleotide sequence: TGTGCCAGCAGTTATGACAGGGGTGGGGGCTACACCTTC.

This chain joins TRBV18 and TRBJ2-3; D is perhaps TRBD2 (5 bases). This CDR3 has 18 amino acids. Trimming left V 3 bases short and J 1 base short, with 20 bases between. Germline V CDR1 and CDR2: KGHSH, LQKENI. In DNA, the CDR3 is TGTGCCAGCTCACCTACCACGGGAACTAGATACGGCACAGATACGCAGTATTTT. This gives the protein CASSPTTGTRYGTDTQYF. Drawing the rest from reference TRBV18 and TRBJ2-3, the complete variable domain is NAGVMQNPRHLVRRRGQEARLRCSPMKGHSHVYWYRQLPEEGLKFMVYLQKENIIDESGMPKERFSAEFPKEGPSILRIQQVVRGDSAAYFCASSPTTGTRYGTDTQYFGPGTRLTVL.

The chain employs TRBV28 and TRBJ2-1; 14 bases agree with TRBD2. The length of the CDR3 is 16 residues. Germline values: CDR1 MDHEN, CDR2 SYDVKM. With 6 bases clipped from V and 8 bases from J, the junction kept 9 bases outside the gene matches. The CDR3 region has the DNA TGTGCCAGCAGGCACGGGGGACTAGCGGGAGTCGATGAGCAGTTCTTC. Translating gives CASRHGGLAGVDEQFF.

Notes on this clone: The junction departs from germline at one end; a sequencing error may be responsible. The chain has TRBV28 and TRBJ1-2; 9 bases match TRBD1. Germline loops: CDR1 MDHEN, CDR2 SYDVKM. CDR3 length: 13 amino acids. Here the CDR3 DNA reads TGTGCCAGCAGTTTAGACAGGGGGGTAGGCTACACTTTC. Amino acids: CASSLDRGVGYTF.

The CDR3 sequence is CASSLRGVGTGELFF. CDR3 bases: TGCGCCAGCAGCTTGCGGGGTGTGGGCACCGGGGAGCTGTTTTTT. This chain links TRBV5-1 with TRBJ2-2; D is possibly TRBD2 (5 bases). V was trimmed by 1 base and J by 4 bases, leaving 11 bases between them. CDR1 and CDR2 (germline): SGHRS, YFSETQ. CDR3 length: 15 amino acids.

V gene TRBV30 combines with J gene TRBJ2-7, with no clear D. Germline loops: CDR1 GTSNPN, CDR2 SVGIG (reference sequence). The CDR3 is made up of 11 amino acids. Between the trimmed V and J ends, which lost 5 bases and 6 bases, there was a span of 11 bases. This chain's CDR3 is CAWSDGGEQYF. CDR3 sequence (DNA): TGTGCCTGGTCAGATGGTGGCGAGCAGTACTTC.

V and J are TRBV29-1 and TRBJ2-3, with 10 bases lining up with TRBD2. The germline V gene encodes CDR1 SQVTM and CDR2 ANQGSEA. The CDR3 is 14 amino acids. V shed 6 bases, J shed 2 bases, and the junction held 5 bases outside the gene matches. The CDR3 nucleotides read TGCAGCGTCGGACTAGCGGAGTTCACAGATACGCAGTATTTT. Translation gives CSVGLAEFTDTQYF.